Below are 14 T cell receptor beta chains sequenced from a single sample in a study of neoadjuvant anti-PD-1 for oral cavity cancer. Sample time point: after neoadjuvant nivolumab, at surgical resection. TCRdb keeps only in-frame clones here, not all; method: immunoSEQ multiplex PCR. Of around 5,700 clones in the sample, roughly 54% were seen once. Source: tumor tissue, taken after nivolumab (anti-PD-1) treatment. All receptors come from a person aged 40 to 85 with oral cavity squamous cell carcinoma.

The chain is built from TRBV19 and TRBJ2-2, with 10 bases matching TRBD2. The germline V gene has CDR1 LNHDA and CDR2 SQIVND (reference sequence). Trimming at V came to 11 bases and at J to 7 bases, leaving 10 bases not matched to a gene. The CDR3 is made up of 14 amino acids. CDR3 DNA: TGTGCCGCCCAAAGCGGGAGGGCCGTCGGGGAGCTGTTTTTT. This sequence encodes CAAQSGRAVGELFF.

V gene TRBV11-2 combines with J gene TRBJ2-2, with unresolved D. Germline CDR1 reads SGHAT; CDR2 reads FQNNGV. The CDR3 is made up of 15 amino acids. Trimming took 1 base from V and 4 from J, leaving 10 bases between them. In nucleotides, the CDR3 is TGTGCCAGCAGCTTAGGGACGGTGTCCACCGGGGAGCTGTTTTTT. Translation: CASSLGTVSTGELFF.

The chain couples TRBV28 to TRBJ1-1, with 7 bases matching TRBD1. Germline CDR1 MDHEN, CDR2 SYDVKM. There are 13 residues in the CDR3. The ends lost 7 bases at V and 3 bases at J; junction bases unmatched: 5. The CDR3 bases are TGTGCCAGCACCCTGACAGGGCACACTGAAGCTTTCTTT. This codes for CASTLTGHTEAFF.

A remark on this clone: Germline and junction disagree at one end, which may indicate a read error. The V call is TRBV28, the J call TRBJ2-1; TRBD2 is a possible D gene (6 bases). Germline CDR1 reads MDHEN; CDR2 reads SYDVKM. There are 15 residues in the CDR3. The CDR3 is CASSFRLGTYSEQFF. For the CDR3, the DNA is TGTGCCAGCAGTTTCAGACTAGGTACATACAGTGAGCAGTTCTTC.

There are a few counts of this clone. The V call is TRBV9, the J call TRBJ1-3; no clear D gene. This CDR3 spans 13 amino acids. Trimming shortened V by 6 bases and J by 0 bases, and 7 bases separated the two germline ends. The germline gives CDR1 SGDLS, CDR2 YYNGEE. The CDR3 sequence: CASTRASGNTIYF. The CDR3 bases are TGTGCCAGCACTAGGGCCTCTGGAAACACCATATATTTT.

This sequence joins TRBV11-3 and TRBJ1-1, with D possibly being TRBD1 (6 bases). Germline lookup yields CDR1 SGHNT and CDR2 YENEEA. The V and J ends lost 0 bases and 6 bases respectively, with 8 bases between them. This CDR3 region has 13 residues. CDR3 region: CASSLEEGAEAFF. The CDR3 bases are TGTGCCAGCAGCTTAGAAGAGGGGGCTGAAGCTTTCTTT. The full variable domain, its missing parts supplied by reference TRBV11-3 and TRBJ1-1, is EAGVVQSPRYKIIEKKQPVAFWCNPISGHNTLYWYLQNLGQGPELLIRYENEEAVDDSQLPKDRFSAERLKGVDSTLKIQPAELGDSAVYLCASSLEEGAEAFFGQGTRLTVV.

The genes are TRBV10-2 and TRBJ2-3; D uncertain. From germline, CDR1 is WSHSY and CDR2 SAAADI. This CDR3 is 15 amino acids long. V was clipped by 7 bases and J by 1 base, with 15 bases between them. The CDR3 coding sequence is TGCGCCAGCACCCCCCGGGCCTTTCGCACAGATACGCAGTATTTT. This codes for CASTPRAFRTDTQYF.

The chain has TRBV9 and TRBJ2-1; D is possibly TRBD1 (6 bases). The CDR3 totals 16 residues. V dropped 0 bases and J dropped 7 bases, with 17 bases sitting between them. CDR1 is SGDLS, CDR2 YYNGEE, per germline. Here the CDR3 DNA reads TGTGCCAGCAGCGTAGCCTCCTTGGGGGCCGAGAATGAGCAGTTCTTC. Amino acids: CASSVASLGAENEQFF.

The chain combines TRBV2 with TRBJ2-2, with TRBD1 identical over 12 bases. In germline, CDR1 is SNHLY, CDR2 FYNNEI. This CDR3 is 15 amino acids long. Trimming cost V 4 bases and J 4 bases; bases outside gene matches: 1. CDR3 loop: CASSGDRGPTGELFF. The CDR3 coding sequence is TGTGCCAGCAGTGGGGACAGGGGGCCCACCGGGGAGCTGTTTTTT.

The sample holds a few counts of this clone. The V and J genes are TRBV19 and TRBJ2-5, with D unclear. CDR3 size: 13 residues. V lost 1 base and J 7 bases, leaving 10 bases between the germline ends. Germline V lookup: CDR1 LNHDA, CDR2 SQIVND (reference sequence). The CDR3 spells CASSIGRLGTQYF. The CDR3 coding sequence is TGTGCCAGTAGTATAGGCAGACTCGGGACCCAGTACTTC.

This chain joins TRBV6-1 and TRBJ1-5; D remains unclear. The CDR3 is 15 residues long. Per germline, CDR1 MNHNS and CDR2 SASEGT. Trimming cost V 4 bases and J 2 bases, with 12 bases left between them. The DNA for the CDR3 is TGTGCCAGCAGTGCAGGCGCATCGGGCAATCAGCCCCAGCATTTT. This sequence encodes CASSAGASGNQPQHF.

In its sample, this clone was seen a few times. The chain has TRBV9 and TRBJ2-1; D is perhaps TRBD2 (7 bases). CDR1 and CDR2 (germline): SGDLS, YYNGEE. V was cut by 3 bases and J by 13 bases, with 26 bases left in between. The CDR3 contains 16 residues. The CDR3 region is CASSALGGALVVGQFF. Here the CDR3 DNA reads TGTGCCAGCAGCGCCTTGGGGGGGGCTCTAGTTGTTGGTCAGTTCTTC.

This clone was found a few times. The J gene is TRBJ2-7, the V gene TRBV2; D is unresolved. Germline V CDR1 and CDR2: SNHLY, FYNNEI. The CDR3 runs 11 residues. V dropped 6 bases and J dropped 2 bases, with 5 bases sitting between them. CDR3 amino acids: CASRETYEQYF. The DNA of the CDR3 is TGTGCCAGCAGGGAAACCTACGAGCAGTACTTC.

This clone was recorded a few times. This chain connects TRBV5-1 to TRBJ1-5; D is possibly TRBD1 (6 bases). CDR1 is SGHRS, CDR2 YFSETQ, per germline. The CDR3 totals 13 residues. Trimming stripped 0 bases from V and 6 bases from J, with 7 bases between. The CDR3 sequence is CASSLDRAQPQHF. The CDR3, as DNA: TGCGCCAGCAGCTTGGACAGGGCTCAGCCCCAGCATTTT.